One TCR beta chain is described in this entry. Original processing methods: Amplification with reference gene primers provided the estimates of nucleated cell counts. Assay: immunoSEQ multiplex PCR; the TCRdb copy retains only in-frame clones and omits some. The D gene and trimming were derived from the DNA, and the V and J assignments and clone size from that table. The table shows just over 650,000 clones, with approximately 90% occurring only once. The trim removed 2 bases at V and 7 bases at J, leaving 4 bases unmatched. CDR3 size: 14 residues. Germline loops: CDR1 LGHDT, CDR2 YNNKEL (reference sequence). These data belong to a study of blood T cell repertoires in COVID-19. Whole-study context: Sources were T cells, B-cell-depleted T cells, or PBMCs; the material itself was cDNA or gDNA.

The sequenced sample consisted of peripheral blood. The J gene is TRBJ2-7, the V gene TRBV3-1 (or the pseudogene TRBV3-2); 11 positions agree with TRBD1. This TCR was recovered from a woman aged 18 to 35 with acute or convalescent COVID-19. CDR3 region: CASSQPGTGGEQYF. The CDR3 nucleotides are TGTGCCAGCAGCCAACCCGGGACAGGGGGAGAGCAGTACTTC.